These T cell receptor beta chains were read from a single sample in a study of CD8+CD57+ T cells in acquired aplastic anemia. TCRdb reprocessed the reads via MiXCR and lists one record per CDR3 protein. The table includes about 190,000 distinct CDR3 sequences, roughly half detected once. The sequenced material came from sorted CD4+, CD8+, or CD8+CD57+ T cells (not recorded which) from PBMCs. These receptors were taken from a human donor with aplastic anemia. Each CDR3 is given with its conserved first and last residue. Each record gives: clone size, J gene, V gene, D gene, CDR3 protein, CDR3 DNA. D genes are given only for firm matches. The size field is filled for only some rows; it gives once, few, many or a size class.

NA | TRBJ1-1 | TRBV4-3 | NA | CASSQDWQGNTEAFF | TGCGCCAGCAGCCAAGATTGGCAGGGGAACACTGAAGCTTTCTTT
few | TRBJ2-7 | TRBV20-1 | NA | CSASETLVVYEQYF | TGCAGTGCTTCTGAGACCCTCGTCGTTTACGAGCAGTACTTC
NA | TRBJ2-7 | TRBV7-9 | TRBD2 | CASSLGGGAYEQYF | TGTGCCAGCAGCTTAGGCGGGGGGGCCTACGAGCAGTACTTC
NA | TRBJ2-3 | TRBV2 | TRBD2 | CASSSGLAGGPSDTQYF | TGTGCCAGCAGCTCCGGACTAGCGGGAGGGCCCTCAGATACGCAGTATTTT
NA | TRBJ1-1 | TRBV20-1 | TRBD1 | CSASLRDRDTEAFF | TGCAGTGCTAGCCTCCGGGACAGGGACACTGAAGCTTTCTTT
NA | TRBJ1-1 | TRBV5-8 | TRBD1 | CASSSWTGYAEAFF | TGTGCCAGCAGCTCCTGGACAGGGTACGCTGAAGCTTTCTTT
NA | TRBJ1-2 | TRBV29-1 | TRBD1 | CSVDLTRQGLGSYGYTF | TGCAGCGTTGACCTCACTAGACAGGGCCTGGGAAGCTATGGCTACACCTTC
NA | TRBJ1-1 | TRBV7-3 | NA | CASSLGYHTDTEAFF | TGTGCCAGCAGCTTAGGGTATCACACGGACACTGAAGCTTTCTTT
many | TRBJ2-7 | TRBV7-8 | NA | CASSALSSYEQYF | TGTGCCAGCAGCGCCCTCAGCTCCTACGAGCAGTACTTC
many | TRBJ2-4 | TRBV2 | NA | CASSPEGSIQYF | TGTGCCAGCAGTCCGGAGGGGAGCATTCAGTACTTC
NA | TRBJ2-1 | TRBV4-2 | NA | CASSQVPQGSVGGYNEQFF | TGTGCCAGCAGCCAAGTCCCGCAGGGGTCGGTAGGTGGGTACAATGAGCAGTTCTTC
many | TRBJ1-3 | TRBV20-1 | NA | CSAHRRGSGNTIYF | TGCAGTGCCCACCGGAGGGGCTCTGGAAACACCATATATTTT
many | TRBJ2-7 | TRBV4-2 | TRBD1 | CASSQDRQGSYEQYF | TGTGCCAGCAGCCAAGACCGACAGGGCTCCTACGAGCAGTACTTC
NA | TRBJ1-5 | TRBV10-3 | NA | CASSPRGALGNQPQHF | TGTGCCAGCAGTCCCCGAGGGGCGTTAGGCAATCAGCCCCAGCATTTT
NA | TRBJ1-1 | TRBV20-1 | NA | CSARDQTEAFF | TGCAGTGCTAGAGATCAAACTGAAGCTTTCTTT
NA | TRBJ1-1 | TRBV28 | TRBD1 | CASSWGDRNTEAFF | TGTGCCAGCAGTTGGGGGGACAGGAACACTGAAGCTTTCTTT